These T cell receptor beta chains were read from a single sample in a study of blood T cell repertoires in COVID-19. Assay: immunoSEQ multiplex PCR; the TCRdb copy retains only in-frame clones and omits some. The sample has 100,000 or so clones; roughly 87% are singletons. The sequenced material came from peripheral blood. These receptors came from a man younger than 45 in a cohort sampled during active COVID-19. Each CDR3 is given with its conserved first and last residue. The D gene is left open where the match is weak. Only part of the rows carry a size: once, few, many, or a class if the clone is expanded.

d_gene	abundance	v_gene	j_gene	CDR3nt	CDR3aa
TRBD1	-	TRBV29-1	TRBJ2-1	TGCAGCGCTATGGGACAGTCTTCCTACAATGAGCAGTTCTTC	CSAMGQSSYNEQFF
-	-	TRBV5-4	TRBJ1-6	TGTGCCAGCAGCTTGTCAGGCAGCTCCTATAATTCACCCCTCCACTTT	CASSLSGSSYNSPLHF
-	-	TRBV30	TRBJ1-1	TGTGCCTGGAGTTCACAGGGCGATAGGACTGAAGCTTTCTTT	CAWSSQGDRTEAFF
-	-	TRBV30	TRBJ1-4	TGTGCCTGGAGGAGATTCGGAGGAACTAATGAAAAACTGTTTTTT	CAWRRFGGTNEKLFF
-	-	TRBV18	TRBJ2-7	TGTGCCAGCTCACCACTACAGGGTCCCAATTACGAGCAGTACTTC	CASSPLQGPNYEQYF
-	-	TRBV4-1	TRBJ2-1	TGCGCCAGCAGCCAAGGTGTATCGGGGTTCTACAATGAGCAGTTCTTC	CASSQGVSGFYNEQFF
TRBD1	-	TRBV29-1	TRBJ2-3	TGCAGCCTACAGGGGGCTGATACGCAGTATTTT	CSLQGADTQYF
-	-	TRBV7-8	TRBJ2-7	TGTGCCAGCAGCTTAGCGACAGGTTCCTACGAGCAGTACTTC	CASSLATGSYEQYF
TRBD2	-	TRBV6-5	TRBJ2-7	TGTGCCAGCAGGGGTGGCGGGGGGTTATACGAGCAGTACTTC	CASRGGGGLYEQYF
-	few	TRBV5-4	TRBJ1-5	TGTGCCAGCAGCCCGGATAGGGGGTCGACTCAGCCCCAGCATTTT	CASSPDRGSTQPQHF
TRBD2	-	TRBV19	TRBJ2-2	TGTGCCAGTAGTACCAGGACTAGCGGGAACACCGGGGAGCTGTTTTTT	CASSTRTSGNTGELFF
-	-	TRBV11-2	TRBJ2-1	TGTGCCAGCAGGAAAACGACTACCTCCTCGGGGCAGTTCTTC	CASRKTTTSSGQFF
-	-	TRBV11-3	TRBJ2-2	TGTGCCAGCAGCTTAGGTCCGGAGGGGGAGCTGTTTTTT	CASSLGPEGELFF
TRBD1	-	TRBV3-1/TRBV3-2	TRBJ1-2	TGTGCCAGCACCTCAGACAGGGGAGGCTACACCTTC	CASTSDRGGYTF
TRBD2	-	TRBV15	TRBJ2-7	TGTGCCACCAGCGCCGGGGGGAGCGGGGGCTACGAGCAGTACTTC	CATSAGGSGGYEQYF
TRBD1	-	TRBV5-4	TRBJ2-1	TGTGCCAGCAGCTTGAACAGGGGTCCGTACAATGAGCAGTTCTTC	CASSLNRGPYNEQFF
TRBD1	-	TRBV5-4	TRBJ1-2	TGTGCCAGCAGCCTCGACCTTGGACAGGCTCAAGGCTACACCTTC	CASSLDLGQAQGYTF
-	-	TRBV5-1	TRBJ2-7	TGCGCCAGCAGCCCTCGGTACGTTTCATATGGCGAGCAGTACTTC	CASSPRYVSYGEQYF
TRBD2	-	TRBV7-2	TRBJ2-7	TGTGCCAGCAGCACGGGACTACAGTACGAGCAGTACTTC	CASSTGLQYEQYF
TRBD1	few	TRBV7-9	TRBJ1-1	TGTGCCAGCAGCCCCCGACAGGGAGGCATGAACACTGAAGCTTTCTTT	CASSPRQGGMNTEAFF
-	-	TRBV2	TRBJ1-1	TGTGCCAGCAGTGACCAGGGAACTGAAGCTTTCTTT	CASSDQGTEAFF
TRBD1	once	TRBV5-1	TRBJ1-4	TGCGCCAGCAGCTTGCCGGGGACAGGGCTTGAAAAACTGTTTTTT	CASSLPGTGLEKLFF
TRBD2	-	TRBV18	TRBJ2-3	TGTGCCAGCTCATCGTTCGTTTCGGGGGGATTCACAGATACGCAGTATTTT	CASSSFVSGGFTDTQYF
TRBD2	-	TRBV4-3	TRBJ2-1	TGCGCCAGCAGCCAAGGACTAGCGGGGGGGGATGAGCAGTTCTTC	CASSQGLAGGDEQFF
-	-	TRBV5-1	TRBJ1-2	TGCGCCAGCAGCCCGGACTGGGATGGCTACACCTTC	CASSPDWDGYTF
-	-	TRBV28	TRBJ1-1	TGTGCCAGCATCCTGGAGAGGGGAGGAGAAGCTTTCTTT	CASILERGGEAFF
TRBD1	once	TRBV18	TRBJ1-2	TGTGCCAGCTCATCACCGGGACAGGGGAGCTATGGCTACACCTTC	CASSSPGQGSYGYTF
TRBD1	-	TRBV30	TRBJ1-4	TGTGCCTGGAGCCGAGAGGACAGGGCGTACGAAAAACTGTTTTTT	CAWSREDRAYEKLFF
-	-	TRBV6-6	TRBJ1-6	TGTGCCAGCAGTTACTCGAGAACGATGAATTCACCCCTCCACTTT	CASSYSRTMNSPLHF
-	-	TRBV5-5	TRBJ1-5	TGTGCCAGCACCAGTGAAGAATCAGGCCGTAGCAATCAGCCCCAGCATTTT	CASTSEESGRSNQPQHF
TRBD2	-	TRBV5-4	TRBJ2-3	TGTGCCAGCATCGGCGGCCCCACACGGGGGGTGGGCACAGATACGCAGTATTTT	CASIGGPTRGVGTDTQYF
-	-	TRBV4-3	TRBJ2-3	TGCGCCAGCAGCCAAGAAGGGGTGGGGCTACGCGGCACAGATACGCAGTATTTT	CASSQEGVGLRGTDTQYF
-	-	TRBV9	TRBJ2-5	TGTGCCAGCAGCGTCGGGGGACAGTACCAAGAGACCCAGTACTTC	CASSVGGQYQETQYF
TRBD2	-	TRBV4-3	TRBJ2-3	TGCGCCAGCAGCCAAGTAAAAGCGGGGGTCAGCACAGATACGCAGTATTTT	CASSQVKAGVSTDTQYF
TRBD2	-	TRBV15	TRBJ2-3	TGTGCCACCAGCAGAGCGGGTCGGGGGGGAATGAGCACAGATACGCAGTATTTT	CATSRAGRGGMSTDTQYF
TRBD1	-	TRBV7-9	TRBJ2-7	TGTGCCAGCAGCTTAGGAGAGGGGGCCCACAACGAGCAGTACTTC	CASSLGEGAHNEQYF
TRBD1	once	TRBV19	TRBJ2-7	TGTGCCAGTAGGAAGGGACAGACCTACGAGCAGTACTTC	CASRKGQTYEQYF
-	-	TRBV19	TRBJ2-2	TGTGCCAGTAGTCTCCTAAACACCGGGGAGCTGTTTTTT	CASSLLNTGELFF
-	-	TRBV19	TRBJ1-2	TGTGCCAGTAGTATAGCGGAAGGGGCAGCTAACTATGGCTACACCTTC	CASSIAEGAANYGYTF
-	-	TRBV5-1	TRBJ2-2	TGCGCCAGCAGCTTCACAGGGCGGAACACCGGGGAGCTGTTTTTT	CASSFTGRNTGELFF
TRBD1	-	TRBV11-1	TRBJ1-2	TGTGCCAGCAGCGTGCCACAGGGGGCAGATGGCTACACCTTC	CASSVPQGADGYTF
-	-	TRBV12-1	TRBJ1-5	TGTGCCAGCAGCTTTGCAGGGGGACGATATAGCAATCAGCCCCAGCATTTT	CASSFAGGRYSNQPQHF
-	-	TRBV19	TRBJ1-1	TGTGCCAGTAGTAAACGAACCGGGTCCCAGAGCACTGAAGCTTTCTTT	CASSKRTGSQSTEAFF
-	-	TRBV6-2/TRBV6-3	TRBJ2-1	TGTGCCAGCAGTTACCAATTCCGGGGAAGAGCGGGCAATGAGCAGTTCTTC	CASSYQFRGRAGNEQFF
-	-	TRBV7-2	TRBJ2-1	TGTGCCAGCAGCTTAGGCGGGGGCTTTTACAATGAGCAGTTCTTC	CASSLGGGFYNEQFF
TRBD2	-	TRBV5-4	TRBJ2-1	TGTGCCAGCAGCTGGACTAGCGGGGGGGCGAATGAGCAGTTCTTC	CASSWTSGGANEQFF
-	-	TRBV5-6	TRBJ2-7	TGTGCCAGCAGCTCGTCTCGAACAGGGACCTCCTACGAGCAGTACTTC	CASSSSRTGTSYEQYF
-	-	TRBV5-1	TRBJ1-4	TGCGCCAGCAGCCCCGGGACAAGCGCAACTAATGAAAAACTGTTTTTT	CASSPGTSATNEKLFF
TRBD1	-	TRBV7-2	TRBJ1-1	TGTGCCAGCAGCTTACCGTACAGGGGACCAATGAACACTGAAGCTTTCTTT	CASSLPYRGPMNTEAFF
TRBD1	-	TRBV5-6	TRBJ1-1	TGTGCCAGCAGTCAGGACAGGGGGGTTCCTGGATCTGAAGCTTTCTTT	CASSQDRGVPGSEAFF
-	-	TRBV21-1	TRBJ1-2	TGTGCCAGCAGCAAAAGGATACCTTGGGGGGGATATGGCTACACCTTC	CASSKRIPWGGYGYTF
-	-	TRBV7-2	TRBJ1-6	TGTGCCAGCAGCTACCGGGGGGGGGACTCACCCCTCCACTTT	CASSYRGGDSPLHF
TRBD2	-	TRBV19	TRBJ2-1	TGTGCCAGTAGTTTCGGACTAGCGGATTTGTACAATGAGCAGTTCTTC	CASSFGLADLYNEQFF
-	-	TRBV12-3/TRBV12-4	TRBJ1-1	TGTGCCAGCAGTTTAGTCATTAATGCGGCTTTCTTT	CASSLVINAAFF
-	-	TRBV27	TRBJ1-4	TGTGCCAGCAGTAACAGGGAGAATGAAAAACTGTTTTTT	CASSNRENEKLFF